The 3 T cell receptor beta chains in this list originate from one sample, sequenced in a study of OX40 agonist ivuxolimab in advanced cancers. Library prep was done by the immunoSEQ multiplex PCR assay. TCRdb carries this immuneACCESS record with in-frame sequences only. Its versions omit some clonotypes, under half of them owing to an unresolved V gene in the studies checked, with the rest unexplained. Counted in this sample were 85,000 to 100,000 clones; approximately 94% of them appeared once. The ten largest clones take up about 0.18% of the sample. The sample here was CD4+ or CD8+ T cells sorted from blood, taken in a trial of the OX40 agonist ivuxolimab. The receptors originated from an adult with an advanced solid tumor such as melanoma, head and neck, liver or kidney cancer.

V is TRBV18 and J is TRBJ1-6; tentative D call: TRBD1 (6 bases). This CDR3 is 16 amino acids long. Germline values: CDR1 KGHSH, CDR2 LQKENI. V was cut by 3 bases and J by 7 bases, with 16 bases left in between. The CDR3, as DNA: TGTGCCAGCTCACCCCAGGGGACGCCCCGGAATTCACCCCTCCACTTT. Protein sequence: CASSPQGTPRNSPLHF.

The V gene is TRBV10-3, the J gene TRBJ1-3; 7 bases fit TRBD1. CDR3 length equals 15 residues. Looked up from germline, CDR1 is ENHRY and CDR2 is SYGVKD. The trim removed 2 bases at V and 0 bases at J, leaving 1 base unmatched. CDR3: CAISERQGSGNTIYF. As DNA, the CDR3 is TGTGCCATCAGTGAGAGACAGGGCTCTGGAAACACCATATATTTT.

The chain uses TRBV27 and TRBJ1-1; no reliable D call. The germline V gene has CDR1 MNHEY and CDR2 SMNVEV (reference sequence). V was trimmed by 3 bases and J by 2 bases, leaving 7 bases between them. CDR3 length equals 13 residues. CDR3 nucleotide sequence: TGTGCCAGCAGTTTTAGTGGAAACACTGAAGCTTTCTTT. Amino acids: CASSFSGNTEAFF.